Only a few counts were recorded for the clone carrying this T cell receptor (beta chain). V gave up 1 base and J gave up 7 bases; unmatched junction bases: 5. The CDR3 contains 15 residues. Germline loops: CDR1 LNHNV, CDR2 YYDKDF (reference sequence). Via MiXCR, TCRdb re-called the RT-PCR reads, giving one row per CDR3 protein. The data contain hundreds of thousands of distinct CDR3 sequences, about 11% of them singletons. This sample is drawn from a study of response to subunit inactivated influenza vaccine. These data also formed part of another study, on T cells expressing NK-cell markers. From that report: A 5'RACE template switching approach incorporating UMIs was used to make TCR beta cDNA. The authors sequenced eight donors, of whom seven were HCMV-seropositive and one was seronegative. Sorting was limited to alpha-beta TCR-expressing T cells with an anti-gamma-delta TCR antibody in several experiments. Of CD8+ T cells, roughly 1.0-7.5% belonged to dominant NKG2C+ clonotypes in six or seven donors.

The receptor was derived from a man aged 45-65 years who received an inactivated influenza vaccine. Sample: PBMCs from blood, taken on the day of vaccination. This chain uses TRBV15 with TRBJ2-1; 9 bases map to TRBD2. Here the CDR3 reads CATSRVLAGWNEQFF. The CDR3 DNA follows: TGTGCCACCAGCAGAGTTCTAGCGGGGTGGAATGAGCAGTTCTTC.